Described below is a single TCR beta chain sequence and its context. Authors' analysis steps: Estimation of nucleated cell counts relied on the amplification of reference gene primers. Here immunoSEQ multiplex PCR was the method, and the copy in TCRdb shows in-frame clones only, minus some. For V, J and clone size, that table is used; D and trimming come from the DNA. The sample includes some 300,000 clones, around 89% of them seen just once. The data were taken from a study of blood T cell repertoires in COVID-19. Study information: There were acute and convalescent COVID-19 samples, and they came from the United States, Italy and Spain.

Participants came from 20 to 25 US areas, aged roughly 18 to 89 years. Grouping used clinical history reported by participants in a survey and questionnaire. Unmatched junction bases numbered 7, after V lost 3 bases and J lost 8 bases. The CDR3 is 14 residues long. Germline lookup yields CDR1 SEHNR and CDR2 FQNEAQ (reference sequence). The sequenced material came from PBMCs or T cells enriched from blood (not recorded which). The rearrangement links TRBV7-9 to TRBJ1-2, with TRBD1 matching over 9 bases. The clonotype was recovered from a woman younger than 35 with acute COVID-19. The CDR3 loop is CASSLQGQGDGYTF. The CDR3 nucleotides are TGTGCCAGCAGCTTGCAGGGACAGGGTGACGGCTACACCTTC.